One sample yielded the 11 T cell receptor beta chains listed below, sequenced in a study of human T cells and chemical hapten exposure. TCRdb reprocessed the RACE reads via MiXCR and lists one record per CDR3 protein. Of around 34,000 distinct CDR3 sequences listed, just under 6.5% are singletons. Time point defined: patch test 1, 2 weeks after DPC sensitization. The treatment: therapeutic diphenylcyclopropenone sensitization with weekly scalp DPC. Total RNA was extracted from unfractionated whole blood. The material was whole blood, obtained in connection with sensitization to the hapten diphenylcyclopropenone (DPC). The origin of the receptors is a woman aged 25 to 39 with alopecia areata. Some clones in this sample may be carry-over from other donors' samples.

This chain uses TRBV5-1 with TRBJ1-1; no definite D call. This CDR3 spans 13 amino acids. V gave up 3 bases and J gave up 0 bases, with 6 bases separating them. Germline loops: CDR1 SGHRS, CDR2 YFSETQ. CDR3 sequence reads: CASSYSLNTEAFF. In DNA, the CDR3 is TGCGCCAGCAGCTATTCACTGAACACTGAAGCTTTCTTT. Based on the CDR3 plus reference TRBV5-1 and TRBJ1-1, the full variable domain is KAGVTQTPRYLIKTRGQQVTLSCSPISGHRSVSWYQQTPGQGLQFLFEYFSETQRNKGNFPGRFSGRQFSNSRSEMNVSTLELGDSALYLCASSYSLNTEAFFGQGTRLTVV.

The V and J genes are TRBV29-1 and TRBJ2-5; TRBD2 matches 8 bases. The V segment lost 4 bases and the J segment 5 bases; nucleotides outside the gene matches: 9. The CDR3 has 14 residues. Germline lookup yields CDR1 SQVTM and CDR2 ANQGSEA. The CDR3 loop reads CSVGTAGAGETQYF. DNA of the CDR3: TGCAGCGTTGGAACAGCGGGGGCCGGGGAGACCCAGTACTTC.

The chain carries TRBV20-1 and TRBJ1-1, with a weak D call TRBD1 (6 bases). The germline V and J ends were trimmed by 0 bases and 3 bases, with 14 bases remaining between them. This CDR3 spans 15 amino acids. Germline CDR1 and CDR2: DFQATT and SNEGSKA (reference sequence). The CDR3 DNA is TGCAGTGCTAGAGATTTTGAGGGGGGGGACACTGAAGCTTTCTTT. Translating gives CSARDFEGGDTEAFF.

This clonotype was seen a few times. V usage is TRBV5-4 and J usage is TRBJ2-5, with 7 bases lining up with TRBD1. The V gene's germline CDR1 is SGHNT and CDR2 YYREEE (reference sequence). Trimming at V came to 4 bases and at J to 1 base, leaving 4 bases not matched to a gene. The CDR3 runs 14 residues. The CDR3 loop reads CASSRDSRQETQYF. CDR3 coding DNA: TGTGCCAGCAGCCGGGACAGTCGCCAAGAGACCCAGTACTTC. Drawing the rest from reference TRBV5-4 and TRBJ2-5, the complete variable domain is ETGVTQSPTHLIKTRGQQVTLRCSSQSGHNTVSWYQQALGQGPQFIFQYYREEENGRGNFPPRFSGLQFPNYSSELNVNALELDDSALYLCASSRDSRQETQYFGPGTRLLVL.

This clonotype was picked up a small number of times. The rearrangement links TRBV24-1 to TRBJ2-5; 8 bases line up with TRBD1. The CDR3 loop spans 15 amino acids. Trimming cost V 3 bases and J 3 bases; bases outside gene matches: 5. The germline V gene encodes CDR1 KGHDR and CDR2 SFDVKD. The CDR3 loop reads CATSDVGQGKETQYF. The CDR3 DNA sequence: TGTGCCACCAGTGATGTTGGACAGGGCAAAGAGACCCAGTACTTC.

The CDR3 spells CASSPTPAGDYGYTF. The CDR3 DNA sequence: TGTGCCAGCAGTCCAACACCCGCCGGGGACTATGGCTACACCTTC. The chain combines TRBV27 with TRBJ1-2; D uncertain. The length of the CDR3 is 15 residues. V was clipped by 5 bases and J by 3 bases, with 16 bases between them. Germline CDR1 and CDR2: MNHEY and SMNVEV (reference sequence).

The table lists this clonotype with many counts. CDR3 sequence reads: CASSRSTDSYEQYF. Here the CDR3 DNA reads TGTGCCAGCTCACGGTCAACGGATTCCTACGAGCAGTACTTC. The J gene is TRBJ2-7, the V gene TRBV18; D gene uncertain. Trimming shortened V by 4 bases and J by 1 base, and 11 bases separated the two germline ends. This CDR3 is 14 amino acids long. The germline gives CDR1 KGHSH, CDR2 LQKENI. Based on the CDR3 plus reference TRBV18 and TRBJ2-7, the full variable domain is NAGVMQNPRHLVRRRGQEARLRCSPMKGHSHVYWYRQLPEEGLKFMVYLQKENIIDESGMPKERFSAEFPKEGPSILRIQQVVRGDSAAYFCASSRSTDSYEQYFGPGTRLTVT.

The chain couples TRBV12-3 or TRBV12-4 to TRBJ2-2; 7 nucleotides line up with TRBD1. This CDR3 is built from 14 residues. With 6 bases clipped from V and 4 bases from J, the junction kept 5 bases outside the gene matches. CDR3 protein: CASSLQGPTGELFF. The DNA of the CDR3 is TGTGCCAGCAGCTTACAGGGGCCCACCGGGGAGCTGTTTTTT.

The chain recombines TRBV7-2 with TRBJ2-3; D is tentatively TRBD1 or TRBD2 (5 bases each). CDR3 size: 13 residues. Trimming pared 4 bases from V and 5 bases from J, leaving 10 bases between. From germline, CDR1 is SGHTA and CDR2 FQGNSA. The DNA of the CDR3 is TGTGCCAGCAGCTCGTATGGGGGAGATACGCAGTATTTT. Translated, it gives CASSSYGGDTQYF.

This clonotype was observed many times. The chain couples TRBV12-3 or TRBV12-4 to TRBJ1-6; a possible D gene is TRBD1 (5 bases). V dropped 6 bases and J dropped 9 bases, with 9 bases sitting between them. The CDR3 is made up of 12 amino acids. The CDR3 nucleotides are TGTGCCAGCAGCCCGACAGCTTCACCCCTCCACTTT. Translated, it gives CASSPTASPLHF.

This clonotype came up many times. The chain couples TRBV7-3 to TRBJ2-7; unclear D gene. In germline, CDR1 is SGHTA, CDR2 FQGTGA. The germline V and J ends were trimmed by 1 base and 0 bases, with 13 bases remaining between them. The CDR3 covers 16 residues. This chain's CDR3 is CASSLSPTSSSYEQYF. The DNA for the CDR3 is TGTGCCAGCAGCTTAAGTCCGACAAGTAGCTCCTACGAGCAGTACTTC.